This T cell receptor beta chain is from a study of CD8+ T cells in alopecia areata listed by TCRdb under 2018. About the study as a whole: Treated patients were enrolled in an open-label pilot trial of oral tofacitinib at 5 to 10 mg twice daily for moderate-to-severe alopecia areata. Clonality in the scalp was compared among normal scalp (n=4), patchy alopecia areata scalp (n=8), and alopecia totalis/universalis scalp (n=8). Disease severity in treated patients was measured with the SALT score, which quantifies the percentage of affected scalp surface area. Scalp tissue and sorted CD4+ and CD8+ peripheral blood T cells from patchy and totalis/universalis alopecia areata patients and from healthy controls were covered by human TCRbeta sequencing. RNA came from the PAXgene miRNA kit for fixed scalp, the miRNeasy kit for PBMCs, and the RNeasy kit for mouse skin. Tofacitinib-treated patients had biopsies at baseline and at 4 and 24 weeks of treatment, with a later scalp biopsy in several patients. Patients stayed on tofacitinib for 6 to 18 months and then had 6 months of follow-up off drug so that delayed response and recurrence could be assessed. In both human patients and the C3H/HeJ mouse model, the study applied high-throughput TCRbeta sequencing to look at T cell clonal expansion in alopecia areata. TCRbeta CDR3 regions were amplified by immunoSEQ multiplex PCR with 35 Vbeta forward and 13 Jbeta reverse primers. Overall study results and their limits: Many expanded lesional clones persisted in scalp and blood during tofacitinib treatment, which may partly explain relapse after stopping treatment. Compared with normal scalp, lesional scalp, particularly in alopecia totalis/universalis, had higher clonality and more expanded CD8+ clones, which suggests antigenic drive. Tofacitinib significantly decreased scalp clonality and the number of expanded CD8+ clones among the top 100 scalp clones. Shared TCR sequences between patients were less evident than in mice, which may be partly attributable to HLA diversity in the patient population. Scalp TCR repertoire analysis is complicated because resident alphabeta T cells in normal human skin are also sequenced, whereas mouse skin is dominated by gammadelta T cells. Because the treated cohort was small and had only one nonresponder, larger studies are needed to examine links between baseline CD8+ expansion and response.

What the treatment or condition label conveys for this sample: oral pan-JAK inhibitor, 5-10 mg twice daily. Peripheral blood and lesional scalp punch biopsies were obtained from patients with alopecia areata. After PBMCs were isolated by density centrifugation and stained for CD3, CD4 and CD8, a FACSAria was used to sort CD4+ and CD8+ T cells. Comments on this clone: Its cognate antigen has yet to be identified. One base away there is no much larger clone; base qualities are not given.

Library generation was performed with the immunoSEQ multiplex PCR assay. RNA was extracted from all samples and reverse transcribed into cDNA as template for TCR sequencing. SuperScript III was used to make first-strand cDNA, primed with a 2:1 mix of oligo-dT and random hexamers. A synthetic immune receptor repertoire was used to assess amplification bias, and residual bias was removed computationally. As for the authors' bioinformatics: Raw reads were preprocessed for error removal, and CDR3 was defined according to IMGT conventions as running from the conserved cysteine to phenylalanine. Clonality was computed as 1 minus the Shannon entropy, with the entropy normalized by log2 of the number of productive unique TCRs. Scalp TCRbeta sequences were cross-referenced with sorted blood CD4 and CD8 repertoires so that the CD4 or CD8 identity of scalp clones could be inferred. The source is immuneACCESS, and TCRdb retained only in-frame sequences with V and J called. Part of the clones is not carried over; for the studies checked, unresolved V genes explain less than half of this, and the remainder is unexplained. The DNA gave D and trimming, while V, J and clone size come from that table. The sample includes around 300,000 clones, with over 45% observed a single time. The ten largest clones take up about 0.88% of the sample.

Trimming at the junction amounts to 3 bases on V and 8 bases on J, and the germline ends lie 10 bases apart. The CDR3, cysteine through phenylalanine, is 11 amino acids long. The read is trimmed to its CDR3 DNA, 33 bases read in frame from base 1. CDR1 and CDR2 (SQVTM, ANQGSEA) derive from the germline V gene. Sequencing was performed on CD4+ T cells sorted from blood, taken at week 52, from a patient treated with tofacitinib. The rearrangement joined TRBV29-1 to TRBJ1-2, with no reliable assignment of the D segment. The receptor's source is a human donor with alopecia areata. The nucleotide sequence is TGCAGCGTTGACCGGGCCATGGGCTACACCTTC. Its translation is CSVDRAMGYTF.